The 21 T cell receptor beta chains below were found in one sample sequenced in a study of shared clonotypes between healthy human individuals. Sequencing was performed with immunoSEQ multiplex PCR; in TCRdb, only in-frame clones are kept and a portion is missing. The profile covers under 130,000 clones, with less than 75% appearing a single time and around 24% taken by the ten largest. Sequenced sample: memory CD8+ T cells sorted from blood. Sample subset: CD45RO+ cells pooled with CCR7-negative TemRA cells. The receptors shown here come from a woman aged 25 to 39 in good health.

The V gene is TRBV6-5, the J gene TRBJ2-7; D might be TRBD1 (6 bases). CDR1 is MNHEY, CDR2 SVGAGI, per germline. The V end was cut by 6 bases, the J end by 3 bases, with 18 bases between. This CDR3 has 15 residues. Written as DNA, the CDR3 is TGTGCCAGCAGACCGACAGGTGGAGAAGTCTACGAGCAGTACTTC. Its translation: CASRPTGGEVYEQYF.

This chain links TRBV5-4 with TRBJ2-7; D is unclear. Between the trimmed V and J ends, which lost 1 base and 2 bases, there was a span of 7 bases. CDR3 length: 13 residues. Germline V lookup: CDR1 SGHNT, CDR2 YYREEE (reference sequence). CDR3 protein: CASSLWRTYEQYF. Written as DNA, the CDR3 is TGTGCCAGCAGCTTGTGGCGGACCTACGAGCAGTACTTC.

In its sample, this clone was seen a few times. The V gene is TRBV28, the J gene TRBJ2-7; 12 positions match TRBD2. The CDR3 totals 13 residues. Looked up from germline, CDR1 is MDHEN and CDR2 is SYDVKM. V lost 7 bases, J lost 7 bases, and 5 bases stayed unmatched. CDR3 protein: CASTRLAGAEQYF. The CDR3 bases are TGTGCCAGCACCAGACTAGCGGGAGCGGAGCAGTACTTC. Looking up the rest from reference TRBV28 and TRBJ2-7 gives the full variable domain: DVKVTQSSRYLVKRTGEKVFLECVQDMDHENMFWYRQDPGLGLRLIYFSYDVKMKEKGDIPEGYSVSREKKERFSLILESASTNQTSMYLCASTRLAGAEQYFGPGTRLTVT.

The chain employs TRBV5-6 and TRBJ2-5, with 7 bases that match TRBD2. Germline V gene data show CDR1 as SGHDT and CDR2 as YYEEEE. After removal of 1 base from V and 3 bases from J, the junction contained 9 bases not matched to a gene. The CDR3 totals 16 residues. The CDR3 nucleotides read TGTGCCAGCAGCTTGAGAAGTCGCGGGAGAAAAGAGACCCAGTACTTC. Amino acid sequence: CASSLRSRGRKETQYF.

V is TRBV18 and J is TRBJ1-1, with D perhaps TRBD1 (6 bases). This CDR3 contains 17 residues. Germline lookup yields CDR1 KGHSH and CDR2 LQKENI. V lost 2 bases, J lost 0 bases, and 16 bases lay in between. CDR3: CASSPGYQGRMNTEAFF. Here the CDR3 DNA reads TGTGCCAGCTCACCAGGGTATCAGGGGAGAATGAACACTGAAGCTTTCTTT.

The chain employs TRBV9 and TRBJ1-2; 8 bases agree with TRBD1. The CDR3 consists of 15 residues. V lost 3 bases to trimming and J lost 8 bases; unmatched junction nucleotides: 12. Germline lookup yields CDR1 SGDLS and CDR2 YYNGEE. CDR3 sequence: CASSATGTGIGGYTF. CDR3 in DNA: TGTGCCAGCAGCGCAACCGGGACAGGCATAGGGGGCTACACCTTC. The full variable domain, in which reference TRBV9 and TRBJ1-2 provide the parts outside the CDR3, is DSGVTQTPKHLITATGQRVTLRCSPRSGDLSVYWYQQSLDQGLQFLIQYYNGEERAKGNILERFSAQQFPDLHSELNLSSLELGDSALYFCASSATGTGIGGYTFGSGTRLTVV.

V gene TRBV10-1 combines with J gene TRBJ2-2; D remains ambiguous. V was cut by 4 bases and J by 0 bases, with 3 bases left in between. The CDR3 has 13 residues. Germline CDR1 reads WNHNN; CDR2 reads SYGVQD (reference sequence). CDR3: CASSVPNTGELFF. In DNA form, the CDR3 reads TGCGCCAGCAGTGTACCGAACACCGGGGAGCTGTTTTTT.

This sequence joins TRBV6-6 and TRBJ2-5, with D hard to call. CDR1 and CDR2 from the germline V gene are MNHNY and SVGAGI (reference sequence). V lost 2 bases and J 7 bases, leaving 14 bases between the germline ends. The length of the CDR3 is 14 residues. The CDR3 protein is CASSYGEGALTQYF. CDR3 DNA: TGTGCCAGCAGTTACGGGGAAGGAGCATTGACCCAGTACTTC.

The chain has TRBV27 and TRBJ1-2; 7 bases match TRBD1. This CDR3 is built from 14 residues. Looked up from germline, CDR1 is MNHEY and CDR2 is SMNVEV (reference sequence). V was clipped by 0 bases and J by 2 bases; unmatched bases: 0. CDR3 bases: TGTGCCAGCAGTTTATCGACAGGGAACTATGGCTACACCTTC. This codes for CASSLSTGNYGYTF.

This clone was recorded a few times. The chain uses TRBV2 and TRBJ2-7; a possible D gene is TRBD2 (5 bases). V lost 11 bases to trimming and J lost 3 bases, with 11 bases between them. CDR1 and CDR2 (germline): SNHLY, FYNNEI. CDR3 length equals 11 residues. CDR3 loop: CAGLRDYEQYF. DNA of the CDR3: TGTGCCGGCCTCCGGGACTACGAGCAGTACTTC.

With regard to this clone: This may stem from a read error, because a much larger clone lies one nucleotide away. The chain employs TRBV7-8 and TRBJ1-1; D perhaps matches TRBD1 (5 bases). Germline CDR1 SGHVS, CDR2 FQNEAQ. The CDR3 consists of 14 residues. DNA for the CDR3: TGTGCCAGCAGCGTAGCTGGGGGGAGCACTGAAGCTTTCTTT. Its translation is CASSVAGGSTEAFF.

The rearrangement joins TRBV9 to TRBJ2-1; possibly TRBD2 for D (5 bases). The V end lost 3 bases, the J end lost 5 bases, and 18 bases lay between the germline ends. Germline V gene sequence: CDR1 SGDLS, CDR2 YYNGEE. CDR3 length: 16 residues. The DNA of the CDR3 is TGTGCCAGCAGCGAGAGGGTGCTAGTGGGGAACAATGAGCAGTTCTTC. It yields the protein CASSERVLVGNNEQFF. The full variable domain, completed using reference TRBV9 and TRBJ2-1, is DSGVTQTPKHLITATGQRVTLRCSPRSGDLSVYWYQQSLDQGLQFLIQYYNGEERAKGNILERFSAQQFPDLHSELNLSSLELGDSALYFCASSERVLVGNNEQFFGPGTRLTVL.

The chain employs TRBV28 and TRBJ1-4, with D perhaps TRBD1 (6 bases). Trimming stripped 7 bases from V and 0 bases from J, with 18 bases between. The CDR3 extends over 17 amino acids. Germline V gene sequence: CDR1 MDHEN, CDR2 SYDVKM. The chain's CDR3 is CASMLPGHTATNEKLFF. CDR3 in DNA: TGTGCCAGCATGCTACCGGGACACACTGCAACTAATGAAAAACTGTTTTTT.

This clone was detected only a few times. The chain is built from TRBV9 and TRBJ2-2; tentatively, D is TRBD2 (6 bases). Germline-derived CDR1 and CDR2 are SGDLS and YYNGEE. Trimming pared 4 bases from V and 4 bases from J, leaving 14 bases between. This CDR3 is 15 amino acids long. This CDR3 is CASSFGGTGTGELFF. As DNA, the CDR3 is TGTGCCAGCAGCTTTGGGGGGACCGGCACCGGGGAGCTGTTTTTT.

The rearrangement uses TRBV4-1 and TRBJ2-6; 10 bases agree with TRBD1. The junction had 4 bases not matched to a gene; V was cut back by 2 bases and J by 0 bases. CDR3 length: 18 residues. Per the germline V gene, CDR1 is MGHRA and CDR2 is YSYEKL. The CDR3 loop is CASSQIGTGASGANVLTF. The CDR3 region has the DNA TGCGCCAGCAGCCAAATAGGGACAGGGGCCTCTGGGGCCAACGTCCTGACTTTC.

In regard to this clone: The sample carries other DNA sequences with the same CDR3. J is TRBJ2-1 and V is TRBV27, with 8 bases that match TRBD2. The CDR3 has 15 amino acids. V lost 5 bases to trimming and J lost 1 base; unmatched junction nucleotides: 4. Germline lookup yields CDR1 MNHEY and CDR2 SMNVEV (reference sequence). The CDR3 coding sequence is TGTGCCAGCAGTCCCGGACTAGCATCCTACAATGAGCAGTTCTTC. This translates into CASSPGLASYNEQFF.

In this sample, this clone turned up once. This chain connects TRBV5-8 to TRBJ2-2; maybe TRBD2 (5 bases). V lost 2 bases and J 7 bases, leaving 9 bases between the germline ends. The CDR3 length is 13 residues. The germline V gene has CDR1 SGHTS and CDR2 YDEGEE. CDR3 DNA sequence: TGTGCCAGCAGCTTTGGGGAGCGCGGGGAGCTGTTTTTT. Protein product: CASSFGERGELFF.

This clone was recorded many times. The chain is built from TRBV6-4 and TRBJ2-5; 7 bases line up with TRBD1. Germline lookup yields CDR1 MRHNA and CDR2 SNTAGT. The CDR3 consists of 15 residues. V shed 4 bases and J 5 bases; nucleotides not matched to a gene: 10. CDR3 region: CASSAGTGDMETQYF. CDR3 nucleotides: TGTGCCAGCAGTGCCGGAACAGGGGATATGGAGACCCAGTACTTC.

This chain joins TRBV11-2 and TRBJ1-1; D ambiguous. Trimming pared 1 base from V and 0 bases from J, leaving 9 bases between. Germline V gene lookup returns CDR1 SGHAT and CDR2 FQNNGV. This CDR3 comprises 15 residues. In DNA, the CDR3 is TGTGCCAGCAGCTTAGGTACAGCGATGAACACTGAAGCTTTCTTT. It specifies CASSLGTAMNTEAFF.

This clone was found a few times. The J gene is TRBJ1-2, the V gene TRBV25-1; D call uncertain. V gave up 3 bases and J gave up 4 bases, with 12 bases separating them. CDR1 and CDR2 (germline): MGHDK, SYGVNS. The CDR3 spans 14 residues. CDR3 in amino acids: CASSDSPRFYGYTF. The CDR3 nucleotides read TGTGCCAGCAGTGACAGTCCCCGCTTCTATGGCTACACCTTC.

The J gene is TRBJ2-3, the V gene TRBV10-3, with TRBD1 as a possible D gene (5 bases). Germline V lookup: CDR1 ENHRY, CDR2 SYGVKD. The CDR3 extends over 11 amino acids. Trimming removed 4 bases at V and 8 bases at J, with 7 bases between. CDR3 in DNA: TGTGCCATCAGTGTACAGGCTACGCAGTATTTT. It specifies CAISVQATQYF.